At least ten counts were recorded for the clone carrying this T cell receptor (beta chain). The antigen remains undetermined. The entry originates in a study of regulatory T cells in long-lasting Graves disease. Overall study results and limits: Whereas new patients shared 950 to 1,000 public clonotypes, persistent patients shared more, at about 3,000. Persistent Graves' patients showed less TCR diversity than newly diagnosed ones. Segments TRBV28, TRBJ1-2 and TRBJ2-5 showed preferential usage in persistent disease.

Time point: persistent/refractory GD, antithyroid drugs over 5 years with positive TRAb. PBMCs provided the RNA from which the TCR library was made. iRepertoire HTBI primers and Arm-PCR of CDR3 regions built TCR beta libraries. In the authors' workflow: About 62 TRBV and some 15 TRBJ segments were identified across samples. MiXCR, run by TCRdb on the multiplex PCR reads, gives a single entry per CDR3 protein. The V and J calls were determined by TCRdb, not by the authors. The data contain 300,000 to 400,000 distinct CDR3 sequences, around a fifth of them singletons. The CDR3 extends over 13 amino acids. Trimming shortened V by 6 bases and J by 7 bases, and 15 bases separated the two germline ends.

This chain joins TRBV12-3 or TRBV12-4 and TRBJ1-2; D is possibly TRBD1 (5 bases). The source is a female donor with Graves disease. Specimen: peripheral blood mononuclear cells (PBMCs), collected when the disease was refractory, from a patient treated with antithyroid drugs. CDR3 nucleotides: TGTGCCAGCAGACCCGGGACGAACGCTGGCTACACCTTC. Protein sequence: CASRPGTNAGYTF.